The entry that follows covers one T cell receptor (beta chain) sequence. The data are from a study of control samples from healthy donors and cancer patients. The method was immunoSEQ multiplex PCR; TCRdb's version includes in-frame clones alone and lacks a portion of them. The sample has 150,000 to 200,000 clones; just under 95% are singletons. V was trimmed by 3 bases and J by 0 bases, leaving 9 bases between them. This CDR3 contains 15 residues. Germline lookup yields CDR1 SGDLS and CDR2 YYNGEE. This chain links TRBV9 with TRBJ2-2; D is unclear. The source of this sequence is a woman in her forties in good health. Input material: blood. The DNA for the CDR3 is TGTGCCAGCAGCGACAAGATCGCGAACACCGGGGAGCTGTTTTTT. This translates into CASSDKIANTGELFF. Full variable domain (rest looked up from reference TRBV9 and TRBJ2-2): DSGVTQTPKHLITATGQRVTLRCSPRSGDLSVYWYQQSLDQGLQFLIQYYNGEERAKGNILERFSAQQFPDLHSELNLSSLELGDSALYFCASSDKIANTGELFFGEGSRLTVL.